The entry below describes one T cell receptor (beta chain). The data originate from a study of blood T cell repertoires in COVID-19. Study-wide context: The United States, Italy and Spain were the sources of the acute and convalescent COVID-19 samples. From T cells, B-cell-depleted T cells, or PBMCs came the material, which was cDNA or gDNA.

Germline-derived CDR1 and CDR2 are MNHEY and SVGEGT. This CDR3 is 15 amino acids long. With 6 bases clipped from V and 2 bases from J, the junction kept 9 bases outside the gene matches. In the study's own analysis: Amplified reference gene primers provided the basis for estimating nucleated cell counts. Method: immunoSEQ multiplex PCR; TCRdb's copy keeps in-frame clones and lacks some. V and J calls plus clone size are reproduced from that table; the DNA served to infer D and trimming. Of 650,000 to 800,000 clones in the sample, 85% to 90% were seen once. Sequenced sample: peripheral blood. This clonotype was obtained from a woman aged 18-29 years with acute or convalescent COVID-19. J is TRBJ2-7 and V is TRBV6-2 or TRBV6-3, with TRBD1 matching 8 bases. CDR3 residues: CASSKDRAAPYEQYF. The CDR3 nucleotides are TGTGCCAGCAGCAAGGACAGGGCTGCCCCCTACGAGCAGTACTTC.